One sample yielded the 3 T cell receptor beta chains listed below, sequenced in a study of cytomegalovirus exposure and HLA in healthy donors. The primer mix had 60 Vbeta and 13 Jbeta primers. TCRdb keeps only in-frame clones here, not all; method: immunoSEQ multiplex PCR. Altogether 55,000 to 80,000 clones are present, 70% to 85% being singletons, with the ten largest covering over 7%. The material sequenced was PBMCs. The receptors come from a man in his sixties in good health and CMV-seropositive.

This sequence joins TRBV5-6 and TRBJ2-3, with D possibly matching TRBD2 (5 bases). This CDR3 spans 13 amino acids. Trimming removed 5 bases from V and 8 bases from J, with 15 bases in between. The germline gives CDR1 SGHDT, CDR2 YYEEEE. DNA of the CDR3: TGTGCCAGCAGTTCCCCTAGCTACGCTACGCAGTATTTT. Residues: CASSSPSYATQYF.

This chain's CDR3 is CASRIRGRLNQPQHF. CDR3 DNA: TGTGCCAGTAGGATCAGGGGGCGGTTAAATCAGCCCCAGCATTTT. This chain uses TRBV19 with TRBJ1-5; 8 bases align to TRBD1. CDR3 length: 15 residues. CDR1 is LNHDA and CDR2 is SQIVND in the germline V gene (reference sequence). V was pared by 6 bases and J by 4 bases, with 8 bases of the junction left unmatched.

This clone was detected only a few times. The chain recombines TRBV19 with TRBJ1-1; D is ambiguous. The V and J ends lost 3 bases and 1 base respectively, with 6 bases between them. This CDR3 is built from 13 residues. Looked up from germline, CDR1 is LNHDA and CDR2 is SQIVND (reference sequence). CDR3 nucleotide sequence: TGTGCCAGTAGTATTCAACAGAACACTGAAGCTTTCTTT. Translated: CASSIQQNTEAFF. Complete variable domain (other parts from reference TRBV19 and TRBJ1-1): DGGITQSPKYLFRKEGQNVTLSCEQNLNHDAMYWYRQDPGQGLRLIYYSQIVNDFQKGDIAEGYSVSREKKESFPLTVTSAQKNPTAFYLCASSIQQNTEAFFGQGTRLTVV.